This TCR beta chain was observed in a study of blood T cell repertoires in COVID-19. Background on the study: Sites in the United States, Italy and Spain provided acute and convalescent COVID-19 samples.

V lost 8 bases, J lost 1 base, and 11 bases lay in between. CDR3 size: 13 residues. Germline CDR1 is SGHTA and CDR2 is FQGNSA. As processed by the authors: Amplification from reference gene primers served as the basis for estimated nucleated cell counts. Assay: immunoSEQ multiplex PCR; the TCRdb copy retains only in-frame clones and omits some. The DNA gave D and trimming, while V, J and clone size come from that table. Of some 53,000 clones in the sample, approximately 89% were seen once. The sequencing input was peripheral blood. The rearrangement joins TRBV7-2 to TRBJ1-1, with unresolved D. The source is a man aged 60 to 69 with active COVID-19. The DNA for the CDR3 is TGTGCCAGCGGCCGGCGGCCGAACACTGAAGCTTTCTTT. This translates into CASGRRPNTEAFF. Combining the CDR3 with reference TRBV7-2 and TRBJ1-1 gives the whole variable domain GAGVSQSPSNKVTEKGKDVELRCDPISGHTALYWYRQSLGQGLEFLIYFQGNSAPDKSGLPSDRFSAERTGGSVSTLTIQRTQQEDSAVYLCASGRRPNTEAFFGQGTRLTVV.